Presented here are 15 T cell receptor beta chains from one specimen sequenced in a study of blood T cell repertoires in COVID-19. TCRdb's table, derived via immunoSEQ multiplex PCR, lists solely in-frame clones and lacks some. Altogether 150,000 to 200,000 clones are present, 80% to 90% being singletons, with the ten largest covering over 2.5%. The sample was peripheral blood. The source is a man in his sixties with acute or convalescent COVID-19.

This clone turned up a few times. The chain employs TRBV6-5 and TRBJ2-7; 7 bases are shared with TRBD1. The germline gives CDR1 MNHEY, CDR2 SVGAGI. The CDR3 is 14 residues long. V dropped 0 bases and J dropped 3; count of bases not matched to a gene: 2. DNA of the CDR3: TGTGCCAGCAGTTACTCCCGACAGGGCTACGAGCAGTACTTC. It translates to CASSYSRQGYEQYF.

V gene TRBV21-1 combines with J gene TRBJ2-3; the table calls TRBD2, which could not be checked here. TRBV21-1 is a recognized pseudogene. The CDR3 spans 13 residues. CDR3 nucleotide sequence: TGTGCCAGCAGCAAAGAACGGACAGATACGCAGTATTTT. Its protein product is CASSKERTDTQYF.

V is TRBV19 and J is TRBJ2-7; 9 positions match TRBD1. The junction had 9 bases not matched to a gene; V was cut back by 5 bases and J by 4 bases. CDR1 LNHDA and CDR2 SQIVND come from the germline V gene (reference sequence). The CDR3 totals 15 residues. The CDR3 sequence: CASSVQTGGFYEQYF. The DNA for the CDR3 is TGTGCCAGTAGTGTCCAGACAGGGGGGTTTTACGAGCAGTACTTC. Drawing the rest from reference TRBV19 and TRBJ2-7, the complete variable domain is DGGITQSPKYLFRKEGQNVTLSCEQNLNHDAMYWYRQDPGQGLRLIYYSQIVNDFQKGDIAEGYSVSREKKESFPLTVTSAQKNPTAFYLCASSVQTGGFYEQYFGPGTRLTVT.

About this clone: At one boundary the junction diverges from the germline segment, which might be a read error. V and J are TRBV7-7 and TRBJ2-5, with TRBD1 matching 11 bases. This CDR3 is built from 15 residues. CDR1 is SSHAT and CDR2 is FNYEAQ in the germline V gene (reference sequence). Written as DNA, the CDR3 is TGTGCTAGCAGCTCAATCGGGACAGGGGGAGAGACCCAGTACTTC. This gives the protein CASSSIGTGGETQYF.

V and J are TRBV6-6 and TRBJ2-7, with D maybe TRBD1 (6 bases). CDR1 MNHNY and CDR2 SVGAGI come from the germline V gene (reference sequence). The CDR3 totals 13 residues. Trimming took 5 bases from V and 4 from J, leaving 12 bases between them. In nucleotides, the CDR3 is TGTGCCAGCAGTCCCGGACAGTCATACGAGCAGTACTTC. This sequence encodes CASSPGQSYEQYF.

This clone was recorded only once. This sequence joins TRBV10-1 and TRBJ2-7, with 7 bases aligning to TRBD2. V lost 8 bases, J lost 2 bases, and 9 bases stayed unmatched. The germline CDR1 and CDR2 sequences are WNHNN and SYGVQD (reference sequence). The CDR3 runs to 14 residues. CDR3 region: CASGPLAEAYEQYF. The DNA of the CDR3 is TGCGCCAGCGGCCCCCTAGCGGAGGCCTACGAGCAGTACTTC.

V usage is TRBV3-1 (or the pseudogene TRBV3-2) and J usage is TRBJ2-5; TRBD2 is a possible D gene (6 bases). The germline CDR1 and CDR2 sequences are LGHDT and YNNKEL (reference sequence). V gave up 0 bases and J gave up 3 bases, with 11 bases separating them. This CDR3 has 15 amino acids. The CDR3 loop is CASSQDRTIKETQYF. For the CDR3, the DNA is TGTGCCAGCAGCCAAGACCGGACTATCAAAGAGACCCAGTACTTC.

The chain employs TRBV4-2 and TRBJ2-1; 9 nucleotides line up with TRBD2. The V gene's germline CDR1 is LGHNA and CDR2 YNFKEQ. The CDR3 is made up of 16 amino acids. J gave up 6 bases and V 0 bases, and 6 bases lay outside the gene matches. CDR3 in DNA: TGTGCCAGCAGCCAAGAGCCACTAGCGGGTCTCAATGAGCAGTTCTTC. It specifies CASSQEPLAGLNEQFF.

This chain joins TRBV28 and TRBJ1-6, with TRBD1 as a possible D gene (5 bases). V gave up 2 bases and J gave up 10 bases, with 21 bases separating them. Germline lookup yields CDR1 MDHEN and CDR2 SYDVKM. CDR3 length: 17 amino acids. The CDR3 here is CASSLSRQGTLRSPLHF. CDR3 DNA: TGTGCCAGCAGTTTAAGTCGGCAGGGCACCTTGAGATCACCCCTCCACTTT.

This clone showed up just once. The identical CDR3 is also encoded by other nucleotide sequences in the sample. The CDR3 DNA sequence: TGTGCCAGCAGTTACAGCGGGTCCTACAATGAGCAGTTCTTC. It is translated as CASSYSGSYNEQFF. The chain employs TRBV6-5 and TRBJ2-1; tentative D call: TRBD2 (6 bases). With 2 bases removed from V and 1 base from J, the gap between germline ends came to 6 bases. The CDR3 length is 14 residues. CDR1 is MNHEY and CDR2 is SVGAGI in the germline V gene.

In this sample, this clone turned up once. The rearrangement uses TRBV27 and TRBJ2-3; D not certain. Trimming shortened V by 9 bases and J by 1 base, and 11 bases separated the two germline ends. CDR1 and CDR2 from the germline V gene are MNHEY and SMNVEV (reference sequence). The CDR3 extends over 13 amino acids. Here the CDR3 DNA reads TGTGCCAGGAACTCTACCTGCACAGATACGCAGTATTTT. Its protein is CARNSTCTDTQYF.

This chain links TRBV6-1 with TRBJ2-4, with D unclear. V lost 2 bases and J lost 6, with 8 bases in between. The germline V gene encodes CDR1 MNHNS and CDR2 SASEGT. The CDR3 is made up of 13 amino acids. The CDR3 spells CASSEIVGNIQYF. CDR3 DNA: TGTGCCAGCAGTGAAATAGTTGGAAACATTCAGTACTTC.

The CDR3: CASSSPSTGGPDTQYF. Written as DNA, the CDR3 is TGTGCCAGCAGTTCTCCGTCAACAGGGGGCCCAGATACGCAGTATTTT. The rearrangement uses TRBV6-6 and TRBJ2-3; 9 nucleotides agree with TRBD1. V trimming: 4 bases; J trimming: 4 bases; junction bases outside the gene matches: 9. The CDR3 has 16 amino acids. Per the germline V gene, CDR1 is MNHNY and CDR2 is SVGAGI (reference sequence).

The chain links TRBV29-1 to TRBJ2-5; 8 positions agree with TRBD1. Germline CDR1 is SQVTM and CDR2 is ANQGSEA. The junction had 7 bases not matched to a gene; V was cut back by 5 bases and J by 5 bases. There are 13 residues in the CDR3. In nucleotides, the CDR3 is TGCAGCGTTTTACAGGGGGATGGGGAGACCCAGTACTTC. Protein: CSVLQGDGETQYF.

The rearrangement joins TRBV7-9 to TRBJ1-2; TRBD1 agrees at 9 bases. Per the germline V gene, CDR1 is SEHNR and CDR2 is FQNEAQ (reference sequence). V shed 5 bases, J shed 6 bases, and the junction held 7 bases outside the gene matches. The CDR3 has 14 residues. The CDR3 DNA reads TGTGCCAGCAGCGTCATTAGGACAGGGGATGGCTACACCTTC. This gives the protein CASSVIRTGDGYTF.